Listed here is a single TCR beta chain. Its cognate antigen is unknown. There are 15 residues in the CDR3. A second PCR of 7 to 11 cycles used a sample-barcoded 5' primer and a J-beta primer mix. TCRdb itself ran the 5' RACE reads through MiXCR, one entry per CDR3 protein. In the table there are approximately 1,100,000 distinct CDR3 sequences, around 43% of which are singletons. These data originate in a study of blood T cells in healthy people across ages. Study-wide results and caveats: Long-lived donors carried more naive CD4+ cells and greater diversity than aged donors. With unsorted PBMCs, a conclusive comparison of naive versus antigen-experienced cells was not possible. It was held that diversity estimates obtained from one million T cells represented underestimates. Observed TCR beta diversity showed a strong correlation with the percentage of naive T cells as measured by flow cytometry.

This clonotype originated in a woman aged 55 to 70 in good health. This chain uses TRBV12-3 or TRBV12-4 with TRBJ2-5; 8 bases match TRBD1. The DNA end lines up better with TRBJ2-7; the J call may be wrong. The sequencing input was blood. The DNA of the CDR3 is TGTGCCAGCAGACGCACAGGGGGAAAAGGCTACGAGCAGTACTTC. This gives the protein CASRRTGGKGYEQYF.